The sample holds a few counts of the clone carrying this T cell receptor (beta chain). These data come from a study of Ad26.COV2.S vaccination and SARS-CoV-2 variants. The treatment was: approximately 18 received Ad26.COV2.S at low or high dose, single or two shots; about five received placebo; per-sample allocation not given. Specimens were obtained on day 63 following the first vaccine or placebo injection. Assay used: immunoSEQ multiplex PCR; TCRdb lists only in-frame clones, some missing. The data contain about 400,000 clones, 75% to 90% of them singletons. This CDR3 is 14 amino acids long. The germline V gene has CDR1 SGHRS and CDR2 YFSETQ. V was pared by 0 bases and J by 8 bases, with 1 base of the junction left unmatched.

This receptor was obtained from a person between 18 and 60 years old who received the Ad26.COV2.S COVID-19 vaccine or a placebo. The chain links TRBV5-1 to TRBJ2-1; 11 positions match TRBD2. The sample consisted of peripheral blood, taken in a trial of Ad26.COV2.S vaccine versus placebo. This CDR3 is CASSLALAGDEQFF. The CDR3, as DNA: TGCGCCAGCAGCTTGGCACTAGCGGGAGATGAGCAGTTCTTC.